This T cell receptor beta chain was identified in a study of cytomegalovirus exposure and HLA in healthy donors. Broader study findings: A later analysis found common viral pathogens apparently linked to several of the most significant clusters.

This clone was detected once. Its antigen is as yet unknown. 13 Jbeta primers and 60 Vbeta primers were used for the PCR. Assay used: immunoSEQ multiplex PCR; TCRdb lists only in-frame clones, some missing. Here the sample spans 100,000 to 150,000 clones, approximately 87% being singletons. Sequencing was performed on PBMCs. This receptor was taken from a man between 18 and 35 years old in good health and CMV-seropositive.

This chain's CDR3 is CASSQEPSSGGSDTQYF. The CDR3 coding sequence is TGTGCCAGCAGCCAAGAGCCATCTAGCGGGGGCTCAGATACGCAGTATTTT. The chain carries TRBV4-2 and TRBJ2-3; 10 bases are shared with TRBD2. The V segment lost 0 bases and the J segment 4 bases; nucleotides outside the gene matches: 7. The CDR3 has 17 residues. Germline V gene lookup returns CDR1 LGHNA and CDR2 YNFKEQ.